This is a list of T cell receptor beta chains from one sample in a study of blood T cell repertoires in COVID-19. Only in-frame clones appear in the TCRdb table, and some are missing; sequencing was by immunoSEQ multiplex PCR. This repertoire shows 300,000 to 400,000 clones, 87% found once; its top ten account for 1%. Sequencing was carried out using peripheral blood. The origin of the receptors is a man aged 50-60 years with active or convalescent COVID-19. The CDR3 runs from the conserved cysteine through the conserved F or W. Fields, in order: J gene, V gene, CDR3 protein.

TRBJ1-6	TRBV7-2	CASSLTRGWEGPLHF
TRBJ2-1	TRBV5-1	CASSPGVAGGSYNEQFF
TRBJ2-1	TRBV7-3	CASSLAGGPVYEQFF
TRBJ2-3	TRBV2	CASSELAGAGDTQYF
TRBJ2-7	TRBV4-3	CASSQDLAGAYEQYF
TRBJ2-3	TRBV9	CASSVGGGSTDTQYF
TRBJ2-2	TRBV4-1	CASSDKRGVRNTGELFF
TRBJ2-2	TRBV28	CASSSGQGANTGELFF
TRBJ1-1	TRBV4-1	CASSERALPEAFF
TRBJ1-2	TRBV18	CASSPRYLNRGVYGYTF
TRBJ2-7	TRBV6-6	CASHGRIDSYEQYF
TRBJ1-2	TRBV6-2/TRBV6-3	CASSYSAGYYGYTF
TRBJ1-5	TRBV5-1	CASSLGQGAEPQHF
TRBJ1-5	TRBV18	CASSPRGARDQPQHF
TRBJ1-5	TRBV28	CASSLSTGYNQPQHF
TRBJ1-2	TRBV5-5	CASSLPQGTGPPRYTF
TRBJ2-3	TRBV27	CASSSKRPSPTRTDTQYF
TRBJ1-2	TRBV5-6	CASSSGQGGGYTF
TRBJ2-6	TRBV18	CASSRGQGFGGANVLTF
TRBJ1-2	TRBV19	CASSIEVTVHGYTF
TRBJ2-5	TRBV14	CASSLGTFQGETQYF
TRBJ2-1	TRBV6-6	CASSTGTGVNEQFF
TRBJ1-2	TRBV15	CATSREQGLAYGYTF
TRBJ1-5	TRBV21-1	CASSKVGTGGSYSNQPQHF
TRBJ2-6	TRBV18	CASSHRQEYSGANVLTF
TRBJ1-1	TRBV19	CASTRGQFGAFF
TRBJ2-5	TRBV24-1	CATSDSAAGEETQYF
TRBJ2-7	TRBV9	CASSVGGSSYEQYF
TRBJ2-2	TRBV6-2/TRBV6-3	CASSRDSLFWGELFF
TRBJ1-5	TRBV30	CAWSIQTGRNQPQHF
TRBJ1-5	TRBV28	CASSLMGGGQPQHF
TRBJ1-1	TRBV9	CASSPSRGSGDRRRAEAFF
TRBJ2-3	TRBV19	CASSDRYTDTQYF
TRBJ1-2	TRBV19	CASSLRQVDGYTF
TRBJ2-5	TRBV29-1	CSGSEAETQYF
TRBJ2-3	TRBV28	CASSLSRGRGGARDTQYF
TRBJ2-5	TRBV29-1	CSVAGGGTAKETQYF
TRBJ2-7	TRBV6-5	CASSYAGNYEQYF
TRBJ1-1	TRBV7-9	CASSLAEKTEAFF
TRBJ2-1	TRBV6-1	CASSDYPSGGLYNEQFF
TRBJ2-3	TRBV7-2	CASSVTSFTDTQYF
TRBJ2-3	TRBV28	CASSLGGTTDTQYF
TRBJ1-4	TRBV4-3	CASSPDSGATNEKLFF
TRBJ2-3	TRBV29-1	CSVALGGGSTDTQYF
TRBJ2-5	TRBV27	CASSGGHPGETQYF
TRBJ2-1	TRBV3-1/TRBV3-2	CASSQEGIDGGEQFF
TRBJ2-1	TRBV28	CASSRGLYNSYNEQFF
TRBJ1-2	TRBV6-1	CASSERPGQGYTF
TRBJ1-1	TRBV2	CASSIRTVNTEAFF
TRBJ2-5	TRBV24-1	CATSGGPGQLRRETQYF